Reported below is one T cell receptor (beta chain). Its antigen specificity is not known. No much larger clone is present one base from it, and per-base qualities are unavailable. TCRbeta CDR3 regions were amplified from genomic DNA by means of the immunoSEQ Assay, a bias-controlled multiplex PCR. In the paper's pipeline: The number of nucleated cells in each sample was estimated from the amplification of reference gene primers within the assay. To quantify the absolute abundance of each unique TCRbeta CDR3 rearrangement, sequence reads were collapsed and filtered. For each sample, productive Simpson clonality was calculated as the square root of Simpson's diversity index over productive rearrangements. Held by TCRdb, this immuneACCESS table contains in-frame sequences only and omits some clones. Under half of the omission traces to an unresolved V gene where checked; the cause of the rest is unknown. That table gives V, J and clone size, and the DNA gave D and trimming. The sample table contains some 120,000 clones; only one count was recorded for 90% of them. 1.8% of the sample is in the top ten clones.

The data derive from a study of blood T cell repertoires in COVID-19 (dated by TCRdb to 2020 to 2022). Background on the whole study: Samples covering the acute and convalescent phases of COVID-19 were provided by collaborators in the United States, Italy and Spain. The material from the prospective study consisted of cDNA or gDNA derived from T cells, B-cell-depleted T cells, or PBMCs. Where available, HLA class I and class II types were taken from metadata supplied by the sample provider and were not determined by assay-based typing. The repertoires were released in a freely available public database intended as a resource for research on the immune response to SARS-CoV-2. Subjects who had been exposed to COVID-19, were actively infected with it, or had recovered from it provided the deeply sampled blood TCRbeta repertoires that made up the dataset. The samples were drawn from the first 160 participants of the ongoing ImmuneRACE study and from over 950 subjects provided by 6 global collaborators. Nearly every sample came with metadata listing a de-identified subject ID, COVID-19 status, age in years and sex.

The research as a whole found: How much clinical and demographic metadata was included differed by source and by participant, and the metadata was provided uncurated.

Trimming takes 2 bases off V and 3 bases off J; junction bases not matched to a gene: 18. The CDR3, from cysteine to phenylalanine, totals 21 residues. The kept DNA is CDR3 alone, 63 bases in frame from the first base. CDR1 is given as MDHEN and CDR2 as SYDVKM, both from the germline V gene. Collaborating institutions collected whole blood in K2EDTA tubes following their own protocols. Collaborator samples were shipped for TCRbeta analysis as frozen whole blood, isolated PBMCs, or DNA extracted from either sample type. This clonotype was obtained from a human donor with active COVID-19. The donor label of this sample is uncertain. Sequencing used peripheral blood. The rearranged chain carries TRBV28 and TRBJ2-5; TRBD2 aligns with 13 central bases. The nucleotides read TGTGCCAGCAGTTTAGTGGGGATTGGGACTAGCGGGGCGCCAATAAAAGAGACCCAGTACTTC. Its coded protein is CASSLVGIGTSGAPIKETQYF. Outside the CDR3, residues come from the reference TRBV28 and TRBJ2-5 proteins, so the full variable domain is: DVKVTQSSRYLVKRTGEKVFLECVQDMDHENMFWYRQDPGLGLRLIYFSYDVKMKEKGDIPEGYSVSREKKERFSLILESASTNQTSMYLCASSLVGIGTSGAPIKETQYFGPGTRLLVL.